This paragraph covers one T cell receptor (beta chain) sequence. The antigen remains undetermined. RNA transcripts provided the source from which TCR beta CDR3 regions were amplified. HTBI primers were employed in a first-round RT-PCR of the TCR CDR3. TCRdb reprocessed the multiplex PCR reads via MiXCR and lists one record per CDR3 protein. The table has about 570,000 distinct CDR3 sequences, about 45% seen once. Thyroid ultrasound and orbital computed tomography, with clinical symptoms and serum thyroxine and TRAb, informed diagnoses. Trimming took 0 bases from V and 10 from J, leaving 13 bases between them. This CDR3 comprises 14 residues. CDR1 is MNHNS, CDR2 SASEGT, per germline. The data derive from a study of T cells in Graves' hyperthyroidism and ophthalmopathy. Points from the study as a whole: The model forecast ophthalmopathy, anticipating it by a median around 6.5 months before onset.

The chain employs TRBV6-1 and TRBJ1-5; possible D gene TRBD1, 6 bases. The receptor comes from an adult woman with Graves' disease, either hyperthyroidism or ophthalmopathy (not recorded which). The sequencing input was peripheral blood or thyroid tissue (not recorded which). The CDR3 region is CASSEAAGERPQHF. The CDR3 DNA follows: TGTGCCAGCAGTGAAGCGGCAGGGGAGAGACCCCAGCATTTT.